The present entry profiles one T cell receptor beta chain with its context. Its specificity is unknown. This entry comes from a study of T cell repertoires in ileal Crohn's disease. Whole-study context: About half received postoperative treatment, 10 to 11 with thiopurines and around 18 anti-TNF. Findings and limits, study-wide: Active smokers at surgery had more clonal expansions than non-smokers.

Libraries were prepared by immunoSEQ multiplex PCR; TCRdb keeps only in-frame clonotypes and omits some of them. The sample contains several thousand clones, 70% to 80% of which appear only once. The CDR3 totals 16 residues. Germline loops: CDR1 SEHNR, CDR2 FQNEAQ (reference sequence). Trimming removed 4 bases at V and 4 bases at J, with 17 bases between. The TCR sequence derives from an adult with Crohn's disease. The rearrangement links TRBV7-9 to TRBJ1-5; perhaps TRBD1 as D (6 bases). Sequencing was performed on ileal tissue. The CDR3 here is CASSSDRTAGNQPQHF. DNA for the CDR3: TGTGCCAGCAGCTCAGATCGGACAGCGGGAAATCAGCCCCAGCATTTT.